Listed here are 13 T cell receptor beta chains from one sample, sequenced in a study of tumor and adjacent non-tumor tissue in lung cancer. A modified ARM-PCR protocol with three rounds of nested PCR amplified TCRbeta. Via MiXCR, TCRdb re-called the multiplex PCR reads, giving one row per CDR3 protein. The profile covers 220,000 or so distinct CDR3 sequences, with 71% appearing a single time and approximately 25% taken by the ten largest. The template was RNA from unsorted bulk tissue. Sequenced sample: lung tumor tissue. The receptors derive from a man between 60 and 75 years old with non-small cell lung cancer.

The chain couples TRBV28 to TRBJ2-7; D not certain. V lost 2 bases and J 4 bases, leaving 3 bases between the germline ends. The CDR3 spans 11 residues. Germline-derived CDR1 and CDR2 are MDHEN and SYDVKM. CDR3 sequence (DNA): TGTGCCAGCAGTTTAGTATACGAGCAGTACTTC. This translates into CASSLVYEQYF.

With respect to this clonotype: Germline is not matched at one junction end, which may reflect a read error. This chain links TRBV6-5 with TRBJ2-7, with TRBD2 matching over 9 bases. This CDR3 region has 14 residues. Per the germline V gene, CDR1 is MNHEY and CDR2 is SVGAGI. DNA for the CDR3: TGTGCCAGCAGAGAGCGGGGGGCAGCATACGTGCAGTACTTC. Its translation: CASRERGAAYVQYF.

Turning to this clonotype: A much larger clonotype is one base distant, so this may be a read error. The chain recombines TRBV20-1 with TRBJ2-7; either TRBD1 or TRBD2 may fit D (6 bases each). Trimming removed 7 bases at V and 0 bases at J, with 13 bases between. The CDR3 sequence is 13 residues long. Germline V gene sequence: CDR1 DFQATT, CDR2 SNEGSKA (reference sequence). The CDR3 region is CSVERGDSYEQYF. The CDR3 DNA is TGCAGTGTTGAGAGGGGGGACTCCTACGAGCAGTACTTC.

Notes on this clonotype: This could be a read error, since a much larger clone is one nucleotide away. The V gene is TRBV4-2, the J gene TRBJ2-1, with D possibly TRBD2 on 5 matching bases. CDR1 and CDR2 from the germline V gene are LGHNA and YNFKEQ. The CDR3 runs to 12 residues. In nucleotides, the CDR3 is TGTGTCAGCAGCCAAGATGGGAGTGAGCAGTTCTTC. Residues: CVSSQDGSEQFF.

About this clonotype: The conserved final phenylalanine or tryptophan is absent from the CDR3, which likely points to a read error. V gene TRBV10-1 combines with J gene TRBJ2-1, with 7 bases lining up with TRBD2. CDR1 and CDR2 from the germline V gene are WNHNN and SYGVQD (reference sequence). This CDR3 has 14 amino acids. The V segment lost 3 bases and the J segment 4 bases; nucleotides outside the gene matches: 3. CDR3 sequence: CASSEGGGYNEQFS. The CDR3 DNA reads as TGCGCCAGCAGTGAAGGCGGGGGTTACAATGAGCAGTTCTCA.

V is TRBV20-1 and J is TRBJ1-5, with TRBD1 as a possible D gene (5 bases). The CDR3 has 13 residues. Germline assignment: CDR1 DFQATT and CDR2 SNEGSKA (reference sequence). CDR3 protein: CTDRAHGDQPQHF. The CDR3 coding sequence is TGCACTGATAGAGCACATGGGGACCAACCCCAGCATTTT.

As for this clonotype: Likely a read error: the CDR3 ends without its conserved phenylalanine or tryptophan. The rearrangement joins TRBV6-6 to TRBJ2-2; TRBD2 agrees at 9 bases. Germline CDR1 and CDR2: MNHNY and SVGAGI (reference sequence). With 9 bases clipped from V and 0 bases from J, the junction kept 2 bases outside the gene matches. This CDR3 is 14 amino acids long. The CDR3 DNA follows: TGTGCCAGTCGGACTAGCGCGAACACCGGGGAGCTGTTTTAT. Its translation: CASRTSANTGELFY.

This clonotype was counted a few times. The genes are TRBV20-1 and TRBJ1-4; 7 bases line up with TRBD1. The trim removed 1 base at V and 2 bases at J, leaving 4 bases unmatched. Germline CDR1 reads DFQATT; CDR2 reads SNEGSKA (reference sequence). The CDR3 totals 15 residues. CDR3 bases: TGCAGTGCTAGAGCCCCGGGACAGACTAATGAAAAACTGTTTTTT. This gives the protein CSARAPGQTNEKLFF.

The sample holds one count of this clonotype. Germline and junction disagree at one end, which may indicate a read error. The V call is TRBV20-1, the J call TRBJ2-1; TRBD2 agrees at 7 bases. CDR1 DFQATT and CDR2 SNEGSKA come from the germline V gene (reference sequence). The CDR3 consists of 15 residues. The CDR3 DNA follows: TGCAGTACTAGATCCTTCGCGGGAGACCACAATGAGCGGTTCTTC. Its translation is CSTRSFAGDHNERFF.

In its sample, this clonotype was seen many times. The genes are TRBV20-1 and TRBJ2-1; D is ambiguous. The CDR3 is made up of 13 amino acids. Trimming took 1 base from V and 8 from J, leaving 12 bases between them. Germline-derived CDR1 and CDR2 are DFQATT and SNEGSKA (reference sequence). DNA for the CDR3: TGCAGTGCTAGAGCTGGGCCATTCTATGAGCAGTTCTTC. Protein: CSARAGPFYEQFF.

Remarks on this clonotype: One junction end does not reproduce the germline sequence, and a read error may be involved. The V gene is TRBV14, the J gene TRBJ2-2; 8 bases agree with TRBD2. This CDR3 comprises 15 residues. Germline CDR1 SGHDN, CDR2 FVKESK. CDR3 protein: CASNPLAGNTGELSF. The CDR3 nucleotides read TGTGCCAGCAACCCTTTAGCGGGGAACACCGGGGAGCTGTCTTTT.

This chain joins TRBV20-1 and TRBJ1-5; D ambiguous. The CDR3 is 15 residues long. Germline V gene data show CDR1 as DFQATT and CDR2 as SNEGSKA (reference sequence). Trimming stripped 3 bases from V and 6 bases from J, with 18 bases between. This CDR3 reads CSARTAEGIRQPQHF. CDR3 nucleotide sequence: TGCAGTGCTAGGACGGCAGAGGGTATACGTCAGCCCCAGCATTTT.

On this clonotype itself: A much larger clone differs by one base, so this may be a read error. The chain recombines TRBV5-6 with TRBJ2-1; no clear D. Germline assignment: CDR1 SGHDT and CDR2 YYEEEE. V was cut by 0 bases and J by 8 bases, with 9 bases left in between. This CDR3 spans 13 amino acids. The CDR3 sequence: CASSLAGVDEQFF. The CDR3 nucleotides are TGTGCCAGCAGCTTGGCTGGGGTCGATGAGCAGTTCTTC.